Listed here is a single T cell receptor (beta chain). V lost 7 bases to trimming and J lost 6 bases, with 11 bases between them. Germline V gene lookup returns CDR1 MNHEY and CDR2 SVGAGI. This CDR3 is 12 amino acids long. The data derive from a study of blood T cell repertoires in COVID-19. Background on the study: Sample material is recorded as cDNA or gDNA derived from T cells, B-cell-depleted T cells, or PBMCs.

Repertoires were generated with immunoSEQ multiplex PCR, while TCRdb's copy carries only in-frame clones and drops some. Of roughly 60,000 clones in the sample, approximately 90% are singletons; the top ten hold roughly a tenth. This sequence originates from a human donor with acute or convalescent COVID-19. The donor label of this sample is uncertain. V usage is TRBV6-5 and J usage is TRBJ2-3, with a possible D match to TRBD2 (5 bases). The sequencing input was peripheral blood. The CDR3 region is CASKEEWDTQYF. CDR3 coding DNA: TGTGCCAGCAAGGAGGAGTGGGATACGCAGTATTTT.